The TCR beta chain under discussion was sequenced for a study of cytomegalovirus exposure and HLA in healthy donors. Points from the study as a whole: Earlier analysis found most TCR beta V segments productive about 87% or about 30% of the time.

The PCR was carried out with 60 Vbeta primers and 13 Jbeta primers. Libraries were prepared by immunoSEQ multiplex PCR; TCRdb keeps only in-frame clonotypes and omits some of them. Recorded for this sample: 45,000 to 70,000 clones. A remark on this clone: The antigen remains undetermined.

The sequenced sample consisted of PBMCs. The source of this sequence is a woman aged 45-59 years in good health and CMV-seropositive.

The CDR3 DNA follows: TGTGCCAGCAGCTCTGGACAACAGGAGACCCAGTACTTC. Translated, it gives CASSSGQQETQYF. The chain links TRBV7-9 to TRBJ2-5; D might be TRBD1 (5 bases). The length of the CDR3 is 13 residues. Germline-derived CDR1 and CDR2 are SEHNR and FQNEAQ (reference sequence). Trimming removed 4 bases at V and 5 bases at J, with 11 bases between.